This TCR beta chain was retrieved from a study of PD-1 blockade in classical Hodgkin lymphoma. Study results and caveats: Diversity in CD4+ TCRs, unlike that measured in CD8+ TCRs, had risen significantly by C4D1. The study reported lower baseline TCR diversity in newly diagnosed patients than in healthy donors.

The protocol was immunoSEQ multiplex PCR, while the TCRdb copy is restricted to in-frame clones and leaves out a portion. The sample has 40,000 to 50,000 clones, around four fifths seen once; the top ten hold 10% to 15%. Every single patient, without exception, relapsed after autologous stem cell transplantation, and brentuximab vedotin exposure varied. This clone was counted a few times. Its antigen is not identified. From germline, CDR1 is SQVTM and CDR2 ANQGSEA. Trimming shortened V by 7 bases and J by 4 bases, and 13 bases separated the two germline ends. This CDR3 region has 12 residues. This clonotype was sampled from a human donor with classical Hodgkin lymphoma. The specimen was peripheral blood mononuclear cells (PBMCs), collected at baseline. The chain employs TRBV29-1 and TRBJ1-1, with D maybe TRBD1 (6 bases). DNA for the CDR3: TGCAGCGGAACAGGGTATCGCACTGAAGCTTTCTTT. This gives the protein CSGTGYRTEAFF.